These T cell receptor beta chains were read from a single sample in a study of blood T cells in healthy people across ages. TCRdb processed the 5' RACE reads anew with MiXCR; each CDR3 protein has one entry. The sample records fewer than 2,000,000 distinct CDR3 sequences, about two fifths being singletons. The sequenced sample consisted of blood. The receptors stem from a human donor in good health. The CDR3 runs from the conserved cysteine through the conserved F or W. A D gene is named only where the DNA matches it firmly. Some rows have no size entry. The others give once, few or many, or a class for an expanded clone.

size: many
D: TRBD1
V: TRBV6-1
J: TRBJ1-1
DNA: TGTGCCAGCAGCCGGGACAGGGGCACTGAAGCTTTCTTT
CDR3: CASSRDRGTEAFF

size: NA
D: NA
V: TRBV11-1
J: TRBJ2-3
DNA: TGTGCCAGCAGCCTACAAACAGCGATCACAGATACGCAGTATTTT
CDR3: CASSLQTAITDTQYF

size: many
D: TRBD1
V: TRBV6-2/TRBV6-3
J: TRBJ2-7
DNA: TGTGCCAGCAGAGGGACAGGCACCTACGAGCAGTACTTC
CDR3: CASRGTGTYEQYF

size: NA
D: TRBD1
V: TRBV2
J: TRBJ2-7
DNA: TGTGCCAGCAGGGATTTTGGGACAGGGATGGGCGAGCAGTACTTC
CDR3: CASRDFGTGMGEQYF

size: NA
D: TRBD1
V: TRBV7-2
J: TRBJ1-2
DNA: TGTGCCAGCAGCTTAGCGATAGACAGGGCCCTCTATGGCTACACCTTC
CDR3: CASSLAIDRALYGYTF

size: few
D: NA
V: TRBV6-2/TRBV6-3
J: TRBJ2-1
DNA: TGTGCCACCGAAGGGACGTCCAAGGATGAGCAGTTCTTC
CDR3: CATEGTSKDEQFF

size: few
D: NA
V: TRBV6-5
J: TRBJ1-6
DNA: TGTGCCAGCAGTGTGAATAATAATTCACCCCTCCACTTT
CDR3: CASSVNNNSPLHF

size: few
D: NA
V: TRBV7-9
J: TRBJ1-1
DNA: TGTGCCAGCAGCTTGCCCGGACAAGTTGAAGCTTTCTTT
CDR3: CASSLPGQVEAFF

size: NA
D: TRBD2
V: TRBV11-2
J: TRBJ2-7
DNA: TGTGCCAGCACCCTTGGACTAGCGGGGGCCTTGGGCGAGCAGTACTTC
CDR3: CASTLGLAGALGEQYF

size: few
D: TRBD2
V: TRBV29-1
J: TRBJ2-3
DNA: TGCAGCGTCTGGGGGCTAGCGGGGCCAACAGATACGCAGTATTTT
CDR3: CSVWGLAGPTDTQYF

size: NA
D: TRBD2
V: TRBV10-3
J: TRBJ2-5
DNA: TGTGCCATCAGCGGGACTAGCGGGGGGGGAGAGACCCAGTACTTC
CDR3: CAISGTSGGGETQYF

size: NA
D: NA
V: TRBV4-1
J: TRBJ2-5
DNA: TGCGCCAGCAGCCAAGGGACAGCGCTACAAGAGACCCAGTACTTC
CDR3: CASSQGTALQETQYF

size: many
D: TRBD1
V: TRBV5-1
J: TRBJ2-1
DNA: TGTGCCAGCAGACCGGGGACAGGGGCTTACAATGAGCAGTTCTTC
CDR3: CASRPGTGAYNEQFF

size: NA
D: NA
V: TRBV25-1
J: TRBJ2-5
DNA: TGTGCCAGCAGTGAATACAGGGAGATTAGCGAGACCCAGTACTTC
CDR3: CASSEYREISETQYF

size: few
D: NA
V: TRBV6-5
J: TRBJ1-5
DNA: TGTGCCAGCAGGGATCCGACAGCCTTCAATCAGCCCCAGCATTTT
CDR3: CASRDPTAFNQPQHF

size: NA
D: TRBD2
V: TRBV9
J: TRBJ2-1
DNA: TGTGCCAGCAGCCCCCGGGGGGATATCTACGAGCAGTTCTTC
CDR3: CASSPRGDIYEQFF

size: many
D: NA
V: TRBV20-1
J: TRBJ2-3
DNA: TGCAGTGCTAGAAGGACAGATACGCAGTATTTT
CDR3: CSARRTDTQYF

size: few
D: NA
V: TRBV5-6
J: TRBJ2-7
DNA: TGTGCCAGCAGCTTGGGACAGGTAGCCTACGAGCAGTACTTC
CDR3: CASSLGQVAYEQYF

size: few
D: NA
V: TRBV6-2/TRBV6-3
J: TRBJ2-7
DNA: TGTGCCAGCAGTTCCGGGGGGCTAAGCTCCTACGAGCAGTACTTC
CDR3: CASSSGGLSSYEQYF

size: NA
D: NA
V: TRBV24-1
J: TRBJ2-5
DNA: TGTGCCACCATTGATGGGTACGTAGAGACCCAGTACTTC
CDR3: CATIDGYVETQYF

size: NA
D: NA
V: TRBV9
J: TRBJ2-3
DNA: TGTGCCAGCAGCGTAGATGGGGGGGCAACAGATACGCAGTATTTT
CDR3: CASSVDGGATDTQYF

size: NA
D: TRBD2
V: TRBV20-1
J: TRBJ2-1
DNA: TGCAGTGCTAGATCCCCGACAGGACTAGCGAGGATGTTAGAGCAGTTCTTC
CDR3: CSARSPTGLARMLEQFF

size: NA
D: NA
V: TRBV15
J: TRBJ2-7
DNA: TGTGCCACCAGCAGAGGTCAGGGGAGGACGCAGAATGAGCAGTACTTC
CDR3: CATSRGQGRTQNEQYF

size: NA
D: TRBD2
V: TRBV18
J: TRBJ2-5
DNA: TGTGCCAGCTCACCACGCAGCGGGGGCCCGCAAGAGACCCAGTACTTC
CDR3: CASSPRSGGPQETQYF

size: few
D: TRBD1
V: TRBV7-2
J: TRBJ1-2
DNA: TGTGCCAGCAGCCTCTCCGGGACAGGGGCTTGGGGCTACACCTTC
CDR3: CASSLSGTGAWGYTF

size: many
D: NA
V: TRBV7-2
J: TRBJ1-5
DNA: TGTGCCAGCAGCTTAAATAGAGTAGGCGATCAGCCCCAGCATTTT
CDR3: CASSLNRVGDQPQHF

size: NA
D: TRBD1
V: TRBV13
J: TRBJ1-1
DNA: TGTGCCAGCAGCCGGTTCACAGGGGGCGCATTCGTAGCTTTCTTT
CDR3: CASSRFTGGAFVAFF

size: NA
D: NA
V: TRBV5-1
J: TRBJ1-2
DNA: TGCGCCAGCAGCCAGACGGGGGGCCTATTAAATCGCTACACCTTC
CDR3: CASSQTGGLLNRYTF

size: NA
D: NA
V: TRBV12-3/TRBV12-4
J: TRBJ2-5
DNA: TGTGCCAGCCGGGGTGAACATGACCTCGAGACCCAGTACTTC
CDR3: CASRGEHDLETQYF

size: few
D: NA
V: TRBV20-1
J: TRBJ2-5
DNA: TGCAGTGCGCCCCAGTCTAGAGGAGAGACCCAGTACTTC
CDR3: CSAPQSRGETQYF

size: once
D: NA
V: TRBV7-9
J: TRBJ1-1
DNA: TGTGCCAGCAGCTTAGCGTCTTTAGGGTGGAACACTGAAGCTTTCTTT
CDR3: CASSLASLGWNTEAFF

size: NA
D: TRBD1
V: TRBV20-1
J: TRBJ1-4
DNA: TGCAGTGCTAGAGGCCCAGGCTTACAGGGGAGGAAACTGTTTTTT
CDR3: CSARGPGLQGRKLFF